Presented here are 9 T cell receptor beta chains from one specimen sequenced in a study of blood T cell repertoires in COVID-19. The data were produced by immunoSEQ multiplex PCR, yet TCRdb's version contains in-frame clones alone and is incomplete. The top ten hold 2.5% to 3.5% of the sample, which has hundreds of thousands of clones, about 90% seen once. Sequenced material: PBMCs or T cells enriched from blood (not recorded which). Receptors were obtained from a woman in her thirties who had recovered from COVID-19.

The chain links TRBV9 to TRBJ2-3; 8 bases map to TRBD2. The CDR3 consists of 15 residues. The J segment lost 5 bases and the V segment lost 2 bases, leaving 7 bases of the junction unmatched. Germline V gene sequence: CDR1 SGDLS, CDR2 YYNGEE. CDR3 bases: TGTGCCAGCAGCGTCAGCGGGAGTGATCGAGATACGCAGTATTTT. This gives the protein CASSVSGSDRDTQYF.

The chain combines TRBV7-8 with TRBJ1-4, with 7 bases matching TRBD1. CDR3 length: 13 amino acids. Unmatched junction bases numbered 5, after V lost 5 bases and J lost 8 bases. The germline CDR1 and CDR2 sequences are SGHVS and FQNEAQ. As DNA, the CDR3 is TGTGCCAGCAGCGGACAACAGGGGGAAAAACTGTTTTTT. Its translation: CASSGQQGEKLFF.

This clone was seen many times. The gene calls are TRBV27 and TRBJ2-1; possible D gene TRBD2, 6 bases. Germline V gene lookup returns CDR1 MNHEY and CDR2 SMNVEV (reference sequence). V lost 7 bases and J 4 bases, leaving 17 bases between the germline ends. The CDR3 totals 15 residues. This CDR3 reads CASTTAGYGYNEQFF. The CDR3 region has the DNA TGTGCCAGCACCACAGCGGGCTATGGTTACAATGAGCAGTTCTTC.

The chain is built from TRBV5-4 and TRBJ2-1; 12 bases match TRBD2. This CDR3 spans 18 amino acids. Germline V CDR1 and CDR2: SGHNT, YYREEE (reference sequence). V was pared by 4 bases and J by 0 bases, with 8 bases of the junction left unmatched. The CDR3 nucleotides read TGTGCCAGCAGCCCGGGACTAGCGGGTATTAGCTCCTACAATGAGCAGTTCTTC. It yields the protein CASSPGLAGISSYNEQFF.

CDR3 sequence (DNA): TGTGCCAGCAGTGAATACCCGACAAGCTACACTGAAGCTTTCTTT. Its protein product is CASSEYPTSYTEAFF. The V gene is TRBV2, the J gene TRBJ1-1; D is unresolved. This CDR3 is 15 amino acids long. With 2 bases removed from V and 3 bases from J, the gap between germline ends came to 13 bases. Germline-derived CDR1 and CDR2 are SNHLY and FYNNEI.

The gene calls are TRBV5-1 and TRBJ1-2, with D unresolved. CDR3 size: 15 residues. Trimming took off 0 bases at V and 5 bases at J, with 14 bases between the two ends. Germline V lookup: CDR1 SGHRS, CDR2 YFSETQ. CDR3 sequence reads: CASSLVVNHQYGYTF. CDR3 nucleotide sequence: TGCGCCAGCAGCTTGGTTGTCAACCATCAGTATGGCTACACCTTC.

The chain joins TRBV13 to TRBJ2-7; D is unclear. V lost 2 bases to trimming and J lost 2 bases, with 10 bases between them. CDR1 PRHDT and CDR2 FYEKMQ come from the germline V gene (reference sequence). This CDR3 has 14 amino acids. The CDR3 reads CASSLSPGPYEQYF. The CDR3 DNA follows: TGTGCCAGCAGCTTATCCCCAGGCCCCTACGAGCAGTACTTC. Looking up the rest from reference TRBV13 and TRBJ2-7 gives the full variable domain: AAGVIQSPRHLIKEKRETATLKCYPIPRHDTVYWYQQGPGQDPQFLISFYEKMQSDKGSIPDRFSAQQFSDYHSELNMSSLELGDSALYFCASSLSPGPYEQYFGPGTRLTVT.

The CDR3 DNA sequence: TGTGCCAGCAGTTCCCCGACCGGGACAGGGAACACTGAAGCTTTCTTT. This sequence encodes CASSSPTGTGNTEAFF. The gene calls are TRBV28 and TRBJ1-1; the match to TRBD1 covers 8 bases. V was clipped by 4 bases and J by 1 base; unmatched bases: 8. Per the germline V gene, CDR1 is MDHEN and CDR2 is SYDVKM. The length of the CDR3 is 16 residues. The variable domain in full, completed from reference TRBV28 and TRBJ1-1, reads DVKVTQSSRYLVKRTGEKVFLECVQDMDHENMFWYRQDPGLGLRLIYFSYDVKMKEKGDIPEGYSVSREKKERFSLILESASTNQTSMYLCASSSPTGTGNTEAFFGQGTRLTVV.

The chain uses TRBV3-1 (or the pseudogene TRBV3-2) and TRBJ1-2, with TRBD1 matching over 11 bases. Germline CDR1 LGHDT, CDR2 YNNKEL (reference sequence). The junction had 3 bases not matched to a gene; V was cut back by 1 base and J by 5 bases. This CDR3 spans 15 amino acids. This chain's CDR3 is CASSQGTGGRYGYTF. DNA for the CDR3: TGTGCCAGCAGCCAAGGGACAGGGGGCAGGTATGGCTACACCTTC.